Listed below are T cell receptor beta chains from one sample, sequenced in a study of cytomegalovirus exposure and HLA in healthy donors. The method was immunoSEQ multiplex PCR; TCRdb's version includes in-frame clones alone and lacks a portion of them. The table has over 250,000 clones, approximately 90% seen once. The sequenced material came from PBMCs. The receptors derive from a woman aged 25 to 39 in good health and CMV-seropositive. The CDR3 runs from the conserved cysteine through the conserved F or W. A D gene is named only where the DNA matches it firmly. Some rows mark clone size as missing; the rest say once, few, many or name a class of expanded clone.

NA	TRBV4-2	NA	TRBJ2-7	CASSQETGRGTYEQYF	TGTGCCAGCAGCCAAGAAACAGGGCGCGGGACCTACGAGCAGTACTTC
NA	TRBV28	NA	TRBJ2-7	CASSLSGTYEQYF	TGTGCCAGCAGTTTATCGGGAACCTACGAGCAGTACTTC
NA	TRBV27	NA	TRBJ1-5	CASSPYEGLGVGSNQPQHF	TGTGCCAGCAGCCCTTATGAGGGGTTGGGGGTAGGTTCCAATCAGCCCCAGCATTTT
once	TRBV2	NA	TRBJ1-5	CASSEWGPNQPQHF	TGTGCCAGCAGTGAATGGGGACCCAATCAGCCCCAGCATTTT
NA	TRBV10-3	NA	TRBJ2-7	CAISDGISYEQYF	TGTGCCATCAGTGACGGGATTTCCTACGAGCAGTACTTC
NA	TRBV6-5	TRBD1	TRBJ1-1	CASSSTGSTEAFF	TGTGCCAGCAGCTCGACAGGGAGCACTGAAGCTTTCTTT
NA	TRBV5-1	TRBD1	TRBJ1-6	CASSLGQGSAPLHF	TGCGCCAGCAGCTTGGGACAGGGCTCTGCACCCCTCCACTTT
NA	TRBV13	NA	TRBJ1-2	CASSSQGTYGYTF	TGTGCCAGCAGCTCCCAGGGGACCTATGGCTACACCTTC
NA	TRBV6-5	NA	TRBJ1-1	CASRGGPVRTEAFF	TGTGCCAGCAGGGGAGGGCCCGTTAGAACTGAAGCTTTCTTT
NA	TRBV7-9	TRBD1	TRBJ1-2	CASSSGTGGYGYTF	TGTGCCAGCAGCTCCGGGACAGGGGGCTATGGCTACACCTTC
NA	TRBV7-9	TRBD2	TRBJ2-1	CASSFRTSGRYGNEQFF	TGTGCCAGCAGCTTCAGGACTAGCGGGAGGTATGGGAATGAGCAGTTCTTC
NA	TRBV7-2	TRBD1	TRBJ1-1	CASSRTGIEAFF	TGTGCCAGCAGCAGGACAGGGATTGAAGCTTTCTTT
NA	TRBV7-3	NA	TRBJ2-2	CASSLTNTGELFF	TGTGCCAGCAGCTTAACTAACACCGGGGAGCTGTTTTTT
NA	TRBV6-1	TRBD2	TRBJ2-7	CASSGDGRIGHYEQYF	TGTGCCAGCAGTGGAGACGGGAGGATTGGGCACTACGAGCAGTACTTC
NA	TRBV29-1	NA	TRBJ2-5	CSVGGSRETQYF	TGCAGCGTTGGTGGTAGCAGGGAGACCCAGTACTTC
NA	TRBV5-5	NA	TRBJ1-6	CASSLGGNSPLHF	TGTGCCAGCAGCTTGGGTGGGAATTCACCCCTCCACTTT
NA	TRBV9	NA	TRBJ1-1	CASSVDPTGQSEAFF	TGTGCCAGCAGCGTAGACCCCACCGGACAGTCTGAAGCTTTCTTT
once	TRBV30	NA	TRBJ1-1	CAWSVLEVGNTEAFF	TGTGCCTGGAGTGTACTAGAGGTTGGGAACACTGAAGCTTTCTTT
NA	TRBV27	NA	TRBJ2-1	CASSTRLDEQFF	TGTGCCAGCAGTACCCGATTGGACGAGCAGTTCTTC
few	TRBV6-5	NA	TRBJ1-3	CASSYQAYSGNTIYF	TGTGCCAGCAGTTACCAGGCATACTCTGGAAACACCATATATTTT
NA	TRBV7-9	TRBD2	TRBJ2-1	CASSLVAGVGEQFF	TGTGCCAGCAGCTTAGTGGCGGGAGTAGGTGAGCAGTTCTTC
once	TRBV6-1	TRBD1	TRBJ2-2	CASERGRFTGELFF	TGTGCCAGCGAGAGGGGGCGCTTTACCGGGGAGCTGTTTTTT
NA	TRBV6-1	NA	TRBJ1-2	CASRAGAAYGYTF	TGTGCCAGCAGGGCCGGGGCAGCCTATGGCTACACCTTC
NA	TRBV5-4	NA	TRBJ2-7	CASSFDLVGEQYF	TGTGCCAGCAGCTTTGATTTAGTAGGCGAGCAGTACTTC
once	TRBV5-1	NA	TRBJ1-2	CASARSGDYGYTF	TGCGCCAGCGCCCGGTCAGGGGACTATGGCTACACCTTC
NA	TRBV19	NA	TRBJ2-2	CASSIGGFTGELFF	TGTGCCAGTAGTATAGGCGGGTTCACCGGGGAGCTGTTTTTT
NA	TRBV5-1	NA	TRBJ2-1	CASSLAKGYEQFF	TGCGCCAGCAGCTTGGCCAAGGGCTATGAGCAGTTCTTC